Presented here are 29 T cell receptor beta chains from one specimen sequenced in a study of CD8+ T cells in alopecia areata (dated by TCRdb to the late 2010s). Sample time point, as interpreted from the label and publication: 4 weeks on oral tofacitinib. The treatment or condition label for this specimen denotes: oral pan-JAK inhibitor, 5-10 mg twice daily. Library preparation employed the immunoSEQ multiplex PCR assay. RNA was extracted from all samples and reverse transcribed into cDNA, which served as template for TCR sequencing. This immuneACCESS table, as held by TCRdb, lists in-frame sequences with V and J called but not all clones. Of the missing ones, under half trace to an unresolved V gene in checked studies; the others have no known cause. The sample has a few hundred thousand clones on record, roughly 56% of them singletons. Roughly 1.5% of the sample is held by the ten biggest clonotypes.

The sample in question was CD4+ T cells sorted from blood, obtained at week 4, from a patient treated with tofacitinib. Every receptor here comes from a human donor with alopecia areata.

The rearrangement uses TRBV23-1 and TRBJ2-7; 10 bases line up with TRBD1. TRBV23-1 is flagged as an ORF with uncertain function. The junction had 12 bases not matched to a gene; V was cut back by 4 bases and J by 0 bases. CDR3 length: 18 amino acids. This chain's CDR3 is CASSPAYFGQGVSYEQYF. CDR3 DNA: TGCGCCAGCAGTCCCGCCTACTTCGGACAGGGGGTCTCCTACGAGCAGTACTTC.

This clone came up a few times. CDR3 in amino acids: CASSQVVEGLSTDTQYF. CDR3 nucleotide sequence: TGTGCCAGCAGCCAAGTGGTAGAGGGGCTTAGCACAGATACGCAGTATTTT. The genes are TRBV14 and TRBJ2-3; D might be TRBD1 or TRBD2, each matching 5 bases. The germline V and J ends were trimmed by 1 base and 0 bases, with 14 bases remaining between them. Germline V gene sequence: CDR1 SGHDN, CDR2 FVKESK. The length of the CDR3 is 17 residues.

The V gene is TRBV2, the J gene TRBJ2-7; 11 bases align to TRBD1. V dropped 7 bases and J dropped 5; count of bases not matched to a gene: 4. The germline CDR1 and CDR2 sequences are SNHLY and FYNNEI. The CDR3 totals 13 residues. This CDR3 is CASKDRGRDEQYF. CDR3 nucleotide sequence: TGTGCCAGCAAGGACAGGGGGCGCGACGAGCAGTACTTC.

The rearrangement links TRBV5-4 to TRBJ1-2, with D unresolved. This CDR3 contains 13 residues. V was trimmed by 2 bases and J by 8 bases, leaving 13 bases between them. The germline V gene has CDR1 SGHNT and CDR2 YYREEE (reference sequence). CDR3 nucleotides: TGTGCCAGCAGCTTTTTAGGTCCGAGGGGCTACACCTTC. Translating it yields CASSFLGPRGYTF.

A few counts support this clone. This rearrangement joins TRBV11-2 to TRBJ2-5; D is unresolved. Trimming removed 1 base from V and 7 bases from J, with 10 bases in between. CDR3 length: 13 amino acids. Per germline, CDR1 SGHAT and CDR2 FQNNGV. The CDR3 bases are TGTGCCAGCAGCTTAGCCCCCCCAGGGACCCAGTACTTC. Amino acids: CASSLAPPGTQYF.

This clone was counted a single time. This chain uses TRBV2 with TRBJ2-7; D is undetermined. Germline V CDR1 and CDR2: SNHLY, FYNNEI. The CDR3 is 14 residues long. Trimming pared 4 bases from V and 3 bases from J, leaving 13 bases between. This chain's CDR3 is CASSGLETDYEQYF. CDR3 coding DNA: TGTGCCAGCAGTGGGTTGGAAACCGACTACGAGCAGTACTTC.

V gene TRBV30 combines with J gene TRBJ1-5; 7 nucleotides match TRBD1. J gave up 0 bases and V 0 bases, and 8 bases lay outside the gene matches. The germline gives CDR1 GTSNPN, CDR2 SVGIG (reference sequence). The CDR3 length is 17 residues. The CDR3 loop is CAWSVRGTAYSNQPQHF. The CDR3 bases are TGTGCCTGGAGTGTACGGGGGACAGCCTATAGCAATCAGCCCCAGCATTTT. Together with reference TRBV30 and TRBJ1-5, the CDR3 gives the full variable domain: SQTIHQWPATLVQPVGSPLSLECTVEGTSNPNLYWYRQAAGRGLQLLFYSVGIGQISSEVPQNLSASRPQDRQFILSSKKLLLSDSGFYLCAWSVRGTAYSNQPQHFGDGTRLSIL.

This clone was counted only a few times. The chain couples TRBV7-2 to TRBJ1-2, with 9 positions matching TRBD1. From germline, CDR1 is SGHTA and CDR2 FQGNSA. This CDR3 spans 13 amino acids. Unmatched junction bases numbered 6, after V lost 5 bases and J lost 8 bases. CDR3 residues: CASSNRDREGYTF. In nucleotides, the CDR3 is TGTGCCAGCAGCAACCGGGACAGGGAGGGCTACACCTTC. Full variable domain (outside the CDR3, taken from reference TRBV7-2 and TRBJ1-2): GAGVSQSPSNKVTEKGKDVELRCDPISGHTALYWYRQSLGQGLEFLIYFQGNSAPDKSGLPSDRFSAERTGGSVSTLTIQRTQQEDSAVYLCASSNRDREGYTFGSGTRLTVV.

The sample holds a few counts of this clone. The V call is TRBV18, the J call TRBJ2-3; D tentatively reads TRBD1 or TRBD2 (5 bases each). V gave up 3 bases and J gave up 2 bases, with 9 bases separating them. The CDR3 runs 14 residues. Germline V lookup: CDR1 KGHSH, CDR2 LQKENI. This CDR3 reads CASSPGVDTDTQYF. The CDR3 nucleotides are TGTGCCAGCTCACCGGGGGTCGACACAGATACGCAGTATTTT.

This chain connects TRBV5-1 to TRBJ2-3, with 7 bases fitting TRBD1. V lost 7 bases to trimming and J lost 2 bases; unmatched junction nucleotides: 4. There are 13 residues in the CDR3. Germline loops: CDR1 SGHRS, CDR2 YFSETQ. CDR3 region: CASVGQLTDTQYF. CDR3 DNA sequence: TGCGCCAGCGTGGGACAGCTCACAGATACGCAGTATTTT.

This CDR3 is CASSTPGRSAYGYTF. The CDR3 nucleotides are TGTGCCAGCAGCACGCCTGGCAGGTCGGCCTATGGCTACACCTTC. V usage is TRBV5-6 and J usage is TRBJ1-2; D uncertain. V lost 4 bases to trimming and J lost 4 bases, with 17 bases between them. This CDR3 has 15 residues. CDR1 is SGHDT, CDR2 YYEEEE, per germline.

This clone was seen a few times. One junction end does not reproduce the germline sequence, and a read error may be involved. The CDR3 protein is CAVRQSNTGELFF. The CDR3 region has the DNA TGTGCCGTCAGACAGTCAAACACCGGGGAGCTGTTTTTT. V usage is TRBV10-3 and J usage is TRBJ2-2, with D possibly TRBD1 on 5 matching bases. Germline-derived CDR1 and CDR2 are ENHRY and SYGVKD. The CDR3 spans 13 residues.

This clone was detected ten times or more. The rearrangement joins TRBV4-3 to TRBJ2-1; D not certain. Per germline, CDR1 LGHNA and CDR2 YSLEER. The CDR3 length is 14 residues. The V end lost 0 bases, the J end lost 7 bases, and 10 bases lay between the germline ends. DNA of the CDR3: TGCGCCAGCAGCCAAGAATGGTCAAGGAATGAGCAGTTCTTC. As protein: CASSQEWSRNEQFF.

The chain couples TRBV29-1 to TRBJ2-1, with 9 nucleotides matching TRBD2. The CDR3 consists of 13 residues. CDR1 is SQVTM and CDR2 is ANQGSEA in the germline V gene. V shed 5 bases and J 7 bases; nucleotides not matched to a gene: 6. This chain's CDR3 is CSVQSGGRNEQFF. In DNA, the CDR3 is TGCAGCGTTCAGAGCGGGGGGCGGAATGAGCAGTTCTTC.

This chain joins TRBV29-1 and TRBJ2-7; possibly TRBD2 for D (5 bases). The CDR3 consists of 14 residues. Trimming took off 4 bases at V and 1 base at J, with 14 bases between the two ends. Germline loops: CDR1 SQVTM, CDR2 ANQGSEA. This chain's CDR3 is CSVVGPRGSYEQYF. In DNA form, the CDR3 reads TGCAGCGTTGTAGGCCCTCGAGGGTCCTACGAGCAGTACTTC.

This clone was recorded a few times. J is TRBJ1-5 and V is TRBV6-1, with D possibly matching TRBD1 (6 bases). In germline, CDR1 is MNHNS, CDR2 SASEGT. The CDR3 runs 13 residues. Deletions cut 6 bases from V and 3 bases from J, with 9 bases between. In nucleotides, the CDR3 is TGTGCCAGCAGGGACAGCCACAATCAGCCCCAGCATTTT. Its protein product is CASRDSHNQPQHF.

The chain joins TRBV5-4 to TRBJ1-2; 7 nucleotides align to TRBD1. Germline-derived CDR1 and CDR2 are SGHNT and YYREEE (reference sequence). The CDR3 is made up of 18 amino acids. Trimming cost V 4 bases and J 3 bases; bases outside gene matches: 18. CDR3: CASSGGPTGSGFHYGYTF. The DNA of the CDR3 is TGTGCCAGCAGCGGCGGCCCGACAGGGTCAGGTTTTCACTATGGCTACACCTTC.

In its sample, this clone was seen once. The rearrangement joins TRBV7-9 to TRBJ1-2; no firm D call. Trimming pared 5 bases from V and 12 bases from J, leaving 16 bases between. CDR3 length equals 12 residues. From germline, CDR1 is SEHNR and CDR2 FQNEAQ (reference sequence). CDR3 DNA sequence: TGTGCCAGCAGCGCAAACAGCAGAGTCCACACCTTC. Translating gives CASSANSRVHTF.

The chain has TRBV7-9 and TRBJ2-3; maybe TRBD2 (5 bases). The germline CDR1 and CDR2 sequences are SEHNR and FQNEAQ (reference sequence). CDR3 length equals 12 residues. The V and J ends lost 4 bases and 10 bases respectively, with 12 bases between them. In DNA, the CDR3 is TGTGCCAGCAGCTCTACGGGGTTGGCGCAGTATTTT. Translating it yields CASSSTGLAQYF.

V is TRBV30 and J is TRBJ1-2; D uncertain. The CDR3 contains 12 residues. CDR1 and CDR2 from the germline V gene are GTSNPN and SVGIG (reference sequence). Trimming stripped 5 bases from V and 6 bases from J, with 13 bases between. CDR3 sequence (DNA): TGTGCCTGGGTACGGACGGGAGATGGCTACACCTTC. This encodes CAWVRTGDGYTF.

The genes are TRBV29-1 and TRBJ1-1; D call uncertain. Germline V lookup: CDR1 SQVTM, CDR2 ANQGSEA. The CDR3 extends over 13 amino acids. Deletions cut 7 bases from V and 2 bases from J, with 14 bases between. This CDR3 reads CSANRAFNTEAFF. The CDR3 DNA follows: TGCAGCGCGAATAGGGCCTTTAACACTGAAGCTTTCTTT.

This clone was recorded at least ten times. The chain carries TRBV20-1 and TRBJ2-1; D may be TRBD1 (5 bases). The ends were cut back, 6 bases at V and 9 bases at J, with 12 bases in the middle. Germline V gene data show CDR1 as DFQATT and CDR2 as SNEGSKA (reference sequence). CDR3 length equals 11 residues. The CDR3 loop is CSAPGKGEQFF. CDR3 sequence (DNA): TGCAGTGCACCAGGGAAGGGTGAGCAGTTCTTC.

The rearrangement links TRBV4-3 to TRBJ2-7; D is possibly TRBD1 (6 bases). The CDR3 loop spans 15 amino acids. V lost 1 base and J 3 bases, leaving 13 bases between the germline ends. From germline, CDR1 is LGHNA and CDR2 YSLEER. CDR3 protein: CASSQARGTYYEQYF. DNA for the CDR3: TGCGCCAGCAGCCAAGCGAGGGGGACCTACTACGAGCAGTACTTC.

The rearrangement uses TRBV29-1 and TRBJ1-1, with 8 bases that match TRBD1. Germline lookup yields CDR1 SQVTM and CDR2 ANQGSEA. The junction had 9 bases not matched to a gene; V was cut back by 5 bases and J by 4 bases. The CDR3 spans 14 residues. The DNA for the CDR3 is TGCAGCGTTAGGAAACGGACAGGGTTCACTGAAGCTTTCTTT. Translating gives CSVRKRTGFTEAFF.

The CDR3 DNA sequence: TGTGCCAGCAGATCGGGACAGGGAACCTACGAGCAGTACTTC. Translation gives CASRSGQGTYEQYF. This rearrangement joins TRBV2 to TRBJ2-7; TRBD1 aligns across 9 bases. J gave up 2 bases and V 6 bases, and 5 bases lay outside the gene matches. The CDR3 runs to 14 residues. CDR1 is SNHLY and CDR2 is FYNNEI in the germline V gene. The whole variable domain, filled in from reference TRBV2 and TRBJ2-7, reads EPEVTQTPSHQVTQMGQEVILRCVPISNHLYFYWYRQILGQKVEFLVSFYNNEISEKSEIFDDQFSVERPDGSNFTLKIRSTKLEDSAMYFCASRSGQGTYEQYFGPGTRLTVT.

About this clone itself: One end of the junction fails to match germline, which may point to a read error. The chain is built from TRBV7-2 and TRBJ1-4; tentative D call: TRBD1 (6 bases). Germline-derived CDR1 and CDR2 are SGHTA and FQGNSA. CDR3 length: 13 residues. CDR3 protein: CASSLEGDKARFF. CDR3 coding DNA: TGTGCCAGCAGCTTAGAGGGGGACAAGGCACGTTTCTTT.

The chain employs TRBV25-1 and TRBJ2-1, with 7 bases that match TRBD2. This CDR3 region has 16 residues. V trimming: 4 bases; J trimming: 0 bases; junction bases outside the gene matches: 6. Per the germline V gene, CDR1 is MGHDK and CDR2 is SYGVNS. CDR3 region: CASSAALAVSYNEQFF. In DNA form, the CDR3 reads TGTGCCAGCAGTGCCGCCCTAGCGGTCTCCTACAATGAGCAGTTCTTC.

The V call is TRBV30, the J call TRBJ2-3, with a weak D call TRBD2 (6 bases). CDR1 and CDR2 (germline): GTSNPN, SVGIG (reference sequence). V lost 3 bases, J lost 4 bases, and 17 bases lay in between. This CDR3 is built from 15 residues. CDR3 nucleotides: TGTGCCTGGAGGTATCGCGGACTACAGTCAGATACGCAGTATTTT. It codes for CAWRYRGLQSDTQYF.

The chain is built from TRBV7-2 and TRBJ2-6; D not resolved. CDR1 is SGHTA, CDR2 FQGNSA, per germline. V was clipped by 4 bases and J by 4 bases, with 20 bases between them. The length of the CDR3 is 18 residues. CDR3 residues: CASSSPGVQGSGANVLTF. CDR3 DNA sequence: TGTGCCAGCAGCTCCCCAGGCGTACAAGGCTCAGGGGCCAACGTCCTGACTTTC. Variable domain in full (rest from reference TRBV7-2 and TRBJ2-6): GAGVSQSPSNKVTEKGKDVELRCDPISGHTALYWYRQSLGQGLEFLIYFQGNSAPDKSGLPSDRFSAERTGGSVSTLTIQRTQQEDSAVYLCASSSPGVQGSGANVLTFGAGSRLTVL.